These 17 T cell receptor beta chains were all obtained from the same sample, sequenced in a study of response to subunit inactivated influenza vaccine. TCRdb called the RT-PCR reads again in MiXCR, with one record for every CDR3 protein. Among around 850,000 distinct CDR3 sequences listed, 18% were seen once. The source was PBMCs from blood, collected 5 to 6 days after vaccination. The receptors here all came from a man between 50 and 59 years old who received an inactivated influenza vaccine.

This clonotype was recorded at least ten times. The J gene is TRBJ2-1, the V gene TRBV5-1; 10 nucleotides line up with TRBD2. This CDR3 comprises 14 residues. Germline CDR1 reads SGHRS; CDR2 reads YFSETQ. Trimming took 1 base from V and 9 from J; bases not matched to a gene: 4. CDR3: CASSLSGRATEQFF. CDR3 nucleotide sequence: TGCGCCAGCAGCTTGAGCGGGAGGGCCACTGAGCAGTTCTTC.

This clonotype showed up many times. This sequence joins TRBV12-3 or TRBV12-4 and TRBJ1-4; 10 bases align to TRBD1. CDR3 length: 14 amino acids. The V segment lost 5 bases and the J segment 7 bases; nucleotides outside the gene matches: 4. In DNA, the CDR3 is TGTGCCAGCAGTCTGACAGGGGGCGGTGAAAAACTGTTTTTT. It translates to CASSLTGGGEKLFF.

This clonotype was detected once. Sequence at one end of the junction differs from germline and may be a read error. J is TRBJ1-1 and V is TRBV4-2; no definite D call. Germline V lookup: CDR1 LGHNA, CDR2 YNFKEQ. The CDR3 extends over 12 amino acids. CDR3 DNA: TGTGCCAACAGCCAAGATCGTCGTGAAGCTTTCTTT. Amino acids: CANSQDRREAFF.

V gene TRBV12-3 or TRBV12-4 combines with J gene TRBJ2-3, with TRBD1 matching over 7 bases. This CDR3 spans 14 amino acids. J lost 4 bases, V lost 8 bases, and 9 bases had no gene match. The CDR3 loop is CASASRGPADTQYF. DNA of the CDR3: TGTGCCAGCGCTTCGAGGGGGCCCGCAGATACGCAGTATTTT.

The CDR3 DNA follows: TGTGCCATCAGTGAGTCGATGGCGGGAAGCGATGAGACCCAGTACTTC. Residues: CAISESMAGSDETQYF. V and J are TRBV10-3 and TRBJ2-5; tentatively, D is TRBD2 (6 bases). The length of the CDR3 is 16 residues. Per the germline V gene, CDR1 is ENHRY and CDR2 is SYGVKD. V was shortened by 0 bases and J by 5 bases, with 16 bases between the two germline ends.

The chain recombines TRBV3-1 with TRBJ2-5, with unresolved D. The CDR3 is 12 amino acids. Germline V lookup: CDR1 LGHDT, CDR2 YNNKEL (reference sequence). Deletions cut 4 bases from V and 9 bases from J, with 12 bases between. In nucleotides, the CDR3 is TGTGCCAGCAGCCCCCGCGCACTTGCCCAGTACTTC. Encoded protein: CASSPRALAQYF.

The sample holds many counts of this clonotype. The rearrangement links TRBV5-1 to TRBJ2-3, with 11 bases lining up with TRBD2. The germline gives CDR1 SGHRS, CDR2 YFSETQ. The length of the CDR3 is 15 residues. Unmatched junction bases numbered 4, after V lost 1 base and J lost 6 bases. CDR3 nucleotides: TGCGCCAGCAGCTTGCAACTAGCGGGGGCGGATACGCAGTATTTT. Translating it yields CASSLQLAGADTQYF.

The V gene is TRBV7-9, the J gene TRBJ2-2; 9 bases align to TRBD1. Germline V gene sequence: CDR1 SEHNR, CDR2 FQNEAQ (reference sequence). The CDR3 has 17 residues. The junction had 7 bases not matched to a gene; V was cut back by 5 bases and J by 0 bases. The CDR3: CASSRLRTGANTGELFF. CDR3 DNA sequence: TGTGCCAGCAGCCGCCTCCGGACAGGGGCGAACACCGGGGAGCTGTTTTTT.

V and J are TRBV6-2 or TRBV6-3 and TRBJ2-5; 8 bases fit TRBD1. The CDR3 is 15 amino acids. In germline, CDR1 is MNHEY, CDR2 SVGEGT. V gave up 2 bases and J gave up 5 bases; unmatched junction bases: 7. The CDR3 here is CASSYATGVGETQYF. The CDR3 DNA follows: TGTGCCAGCAGTTACGCGACAGGGGTCGGTGAGACCCAGTACTTC.

This clonotype showed up just a few times. The chain combines TRBV12-3 or TRBV12-4 with TRBJ1-6, with D hard to call. The CDR3 has 12 amino acids. Trimming cost V 6 bases and J 10 bases, with 10 bases left between them. DNA of the CDR3: TGTGCCAGCAGCCCGATCACCTCACCCCTCCACTTT. The encoded protein is CASSPITSPLHF.

V is TRBV27 and J is TRBJ2-7; 8 bases are shared with TRBD1. With V trimmed by 10 bases and J by 2 bases, 7 bases remained unmatched. The CDR3 consists of 13 residues. The germline gives CDR1 MNHEY, CDR2 SMNVEV (reference sequence). The CDR3 DNA reads TGTGCCACTCGGGACAGGACTGCCTACGAGCAGTACTTC. It yields the protein CATRDRTAYEQYF.

Only a few counts were recorded for this clonotype. The CDR3 sequence: CASTRTGGVEGYTF. The CDR3 DNA sequence: TGTGCCAGCACCCGTACGGGGGGGGTGGAGGGCTACACCTTC. The chain links TRBV12-3 or TRBV12-4 to TRBJ1-2, with a possible D match to TRBD1 (5 bases). Deletions cut 7 bases from V and 8 bases from J, with 20 bases between. The CDR3 length is 14 residues.

Here the CDR3 reads CASSLFSGGGNQPQHF. The CDR3 coding sequence is TGCGCCAGCAGCCTATTCTCGGGTGGAGGCAATCAGCCCCAGCATTTT. The chain employs TRBV4-1 and TRBJ1-5, with no clear D. V lost 4 bases and J 2 bases, leaving 15 bases between the germline ends. CDR3 size: 16 residues. Germline V CDR1 and CDR2: MGHRA, YSYEKL.

This clonotype has at least ten counts. The chain is built from TRBV5-1 and TRBJ2-1; TRBD1 or TRBD2 may be the D gene (5 bases each). V dropped 4 bases and J dropped 6 bases, with 11 bases sitting between them. Germline V gene data show CDR1 as SGHRS and CDR2 as YFSETQ. This CDR3 is 13 amino acids long. The CDR3 spells CASSPGTANEQFF. DNA for the CDR3: TGCGCCAGCAGCCCCGGGACCGCCAATGAGCAGTTCTTC.

The chain is built from TRBV4-3 and TRBJ2-5; D might be TRBD1 (5 bases). Per the germline V gene, CDR1 is LGHNA and CDR2 is YSLEER. This CDR3 spans 13 amino acids. V was trimmed by 4 bases and J by 1 base, leaving 7 bases between them. CDR3 sequence: CASSPTAQETQYF. The CDR3 DNA follows: TGCGCCAGCAGCCCGACAGCCCAAGAGACCCAGTACTTC.

This clonotype was seen only a few times. Possible read error: a much larger clone is one base away. The chain links TRBV20-1 to TRBJ2-1, with a tentative D call TRBD2 (5 bases). Germline assignment: CDR1 DFQATT and CDR2 SNEGSKA (reference sequence). There are 13 residues in the CDR3. Trimming removed 0 bases from V and 5 bases from J, with 8 bases in between. CDR3 sequence (DNA): TGCAGTGCTAGAGATTGGCGGGACAATGAGCAGTTCTTC. This translates into CSARDWRDNEQFF.

This clonotype showed up just a few times. The chain recombines TRBV29-1 with TRBJ2-7, with 10 bases matching TRBD1. Germline V gene lookup returns CDR1 SQVTM and CDR2 ANQGSEA. The CDR3 loop spans 13 amino acids. The V and J ends lost 6 bases and 3 bases, in that order; junction bases with no gene match: 5. CDR3 region: CSVRDRGNYEQYF. The CDR3 DNA is TGCAGCGTGCGGGACAGGGGTAACTACGAGCAGTACTTC.